A selection of T cell receptor beta chains follows, all from one sample in a study of regulatory T cells in long-lasting Graves disease. A single record per CDR3 protein comes from TCRdb applying MiXCR to the multiplex PCR reads. This sample yields about 540,000 distinct CDR3 sequences, of which roughly 14% are seen a single time; roughly 10% belongs to the top ten. The same specimen was also included in a second study, on T cells in Graves' hyperthyroidism and ophthalmopathy.

Material: peripheral blood mononuclear cells (PBMCs), obtained at new diagnosis, from a patient treated with antithyroid drugs. The receptors were sampled from a man aged 25 to 45 with Graves disease. The conserved cysteine and the conserved F or W are not part of the CDR3 here. Fields, in order: V gene, D gene, CDR3 protein. The D gene is left open where the match is weak.

TRBV27	.	ASSTQNTGELF
TRBV7-2	.	ASNFPQETQY
TRBV7-2	.	ASSLAGSPLH
TRBV27	TRBD1	ASSLYTPTGDNEQF
TRBV5-6	TRBD1	ASSFTGVAKNIQY
TRBV11-2	TRBD2	ASSSSGRGGNEQF
TRBV6-1	.	ASSLTQGVSGELF
TRBV3-1	.	ASSQDLIEPYEQY
TRBV6-2/TRBV6-3	TRBD1	ASSYKGQGTTEQF
TRBV5-1	TRBD1	ASSLAAGQDSYEQY
TRBV6-5	.	ASSSHNRNTGELF
TRBV7-8	TRBD2	ASSREGLANNEQF
TRBV10-1	TRBD2	ASSEGSGRWY
TRBV20-1	.	SARDQGQGSPLH
TRBV4-2	TRBD2	ASSQDQGGGTSGTDTQY
TRBV6-4	.	ASSYSMDTEAF
TRBV29-1	.	SVEVGTQETQY